The 28 T cell receptor beta chains presented below share a single source sample, sequenced in a study of shared clonotypes between healthy human individuals. TCRdb's table, derived via immunoSEQ multiplex PCR, lists solely in-frame clones and lacks some. This sample has roughly 2.2 million clones, with roughly 93% found just once. The sample consisted of naive CD4+ T cells from PBMCs. As for subset: CD45RA+ positively selected. The receptors shown here come from a man in his late teens or twenties in good health. Some clones in this sample may be carry-over from other donors' samples.

This clone was counted only a few times. This rearrangement joins TRBV30 to TRBJ1-1; D not certain. With 1 base removed from V and 3 bases from J, the gap between germline ends came to 0 bases. The CDR3 totals 10 residues. The germline V gene encodes CDR1 GTSNPN and CDR2 SVGIG (reference sequence). The CDR3 bases are TGTGCCTGGAGTGACACTGAAGCTTTCTTT. Protein sequence: CAWSDTEAFF.

About this clone itself: Mismatch with germline at one junction end may stem from a read error. The chain joins TRBV18 to TRBJ2-7, with 15 bases matching TRBD2. Germline loops: CDR1 KGHSH, CDR2 LQKENI. The CDR3 totals 17 residues. The CDR3 DNA reads as TGTGCCAGCTCACCCGAAACCCTGGGACTAGCGGGAGGTCTTAAGGACTTC. Encoded protein: CASSPETLGLAGGLKDF.

The chain is built from TRBV5-1 and TRBJ2-1; D tentatively reads TRBD1 or TRBD2 (5 bases each). Trimming removed 4 bases from V and 7 bases from J, with 12 bases in between. The CDR3 totals 13 residues. Germline CDR1 SGHRS, CDR2 YFSETQ. The CDR3 region has the DNA TGCGCCAGCAGCCGGGACCCGGAGAATGAGCAGTTCTTC. Translated: CASSRDPENEQFF.

The V call is TRBV29-1, the J call TRBJ1-1, with D hard to call. The CDR3 covers 14 residues. V lost 7 bases, J lost 11 bases, and 26 bases lay in between. Germline loops: CDR1 SQVTM, CDR2 ANQGSEA. CDR3 amino acids: CSALPLIGPLGAFF. DNA for the CDR3: TGCAGCGCCCTACCCCTTATAGGGCCCCTTGGGGCTTTCTTT.

This chain joins TRBV7-8 and TRBJ2-7; D might be TRBD1 (6 bases). Trimming cost V 3 bases and J 6 bases, with 6 bases left between them. The CDR3 sequence is 11 residues long. From germline, CDR1 is SGHVS and CDR2 FQNEAQ. In DNA form, the CDR3 reads TGTGCCAGCAGCTTCAGGGGCGAGCAGTACTTC. As protein: CASSFRGEQYF.

CDR3 amino acids: CASTRDRNYGYTF. The CDR3 DNA reads as TGTGCCAGCACCCGGGACAGAAACTATGGCTACACCTTC. The V call is TRBV6-1, the J call TRBJ1-2; 7 nucleotides align to TRBD1. This CDR3 is 13 amino acids long. Germline CDR1 MNHNS, CDR2 SASEGT. J lost 2 bases, V lost 7 bases, and 4 bases had no gene match.

V usage is TRBV7-8 and J usage is TRBJ1-5; D gene ambiguous. V was shortened by 4 bases and J by 6 bases, with 10 bases between the two germline ends. Germline V gene data show CDR1 as SGHVS and CDR2 as FQNEAQ. The CDR3 length is 13 residues. CDR3 sequence: CASSWSAGQPQHF. DNA of the CDR3: TGTGCCAGCAGCTGGTCGGCCGGTCAGCCCCAGCATTTT.

In its sample, this clone was seen once. The sample carries other DNA sequences with the same CDR3. The gene calls are TRBV28 and TRBJ1-5; the D is unclear. The V gene lost 6 bases and the J gene lost 0 bases, with 12 bases spanning the gap. The germline V gene has CDR1 MDHEN and CDR2 SYDVKM. The CDR3 contains 15 residues. Here the CDR3 reads CASSSGAYSNQPQHF. The CDR3 DNA is TGTGCCAGCAGCTCAGGAGCATATAGCAATCAGCCCCAGCATTTT.

Of note for this clone: The same CDR3 is also encoded by other DNA sequences in this sample. This sequence joins TRBV28 and TRBJ2-5; a weak D match, TRBD1 (5 bases). Germline assignment: CDR1 MDHEN and CDR2 SYDVKM. The V and J ends lost 6 bases and 5 bases respectively, with 7 bases between them. The CDR3 totals 11 residues. In DNA, the CDR3 is TGTGCCAGCAGACAGGAGGAGACCCAGTACTTC. Translating gives CASRQEETQYF.

The gene calls are TRBV7-3 and TRBJ2-1; 12 bases fit TRBD2. CDR3 length: 13 amino acids. CDR1 and CDR2 from the germline V gene are SGHTA and FQGTGA. The J segment lost 13 bases and the V segment lost 2 bases, leaving 3 bases of the junction unmatched. The CDR3, as DNA: TGTGCCAGCAGCTTACTAGCGGGAGGGCCACAGTTCTTC. It yields the protein CASSLLAGGPQFF.

This clone has more than one count but fewer than ten. CDR3 amino acids: CSVELQVKDTEAFF. DNA of the CDR3: TGCAGCGTTGAATTGCAGGTAAAGGACACTGAAGCTTTCTTT. The V gene is TRBV29-1, the J gene TRBJ1-1; D remains ambiguous. This CDR3 contains 14 residues. V dropped 2 bases and J dropped 3 bases, with 13 bases sitting between them. Per germline, CDR1 SQVTM and CDR2 ANQGSEA.

The chain links TRBV4-1 to TRBJ2-3; D unresolved. The CDR3 loop spans 14 amino acids. Germline V lookup: CDR1 MGHRA, CDR2 YSYEKL. V gave up 4 bases and J gave up 0 bases, with 8 bases separating them. The CDR3 coding sequence is TGCGCCAGCAGCCGACCCTCTAGCACAGATACGCAGTATTTT. Translation gives CASSRPSSTDTQYF.

As for this clone: This sample includes further DNA sequences coding for the same CDR3. The chain uses TRBV28 and TRBJ2-7, with 9 bases identical to TRBD1. Germline trimming cut 0 bases from V and 2 bases from J; bases unmatched to any gene: 2. The CDR3 loop spans 15 amino acids. Germline V gene data show CDR1 as MDHEN and CDR2 as SYDVKM. CDR3 DNA sequence: TGTGCCAGCAGTTTATGGGGGACAGGGACCTACGAGCAGTACTTC. Translated, it gives CASSLWGTGTYEQYF.

The chain is built from TRBV6-4 and TRBJ2-6, with D hard to call. The CDR3 is made up of 15 amino acids. Germline V gene sequence: CDR1 MRHNA, CDR2 SNTAGT. V gave up 0 bases and J gave up 0 bases, with 3 bases separating them. For the CDR3, the DNA is TGTGCCAGCAGTGACTCGAACTCTGGGGCCAACGTCCTGACTTTC. This codes for CASSDSNSGANVLTF.

The V call is TRBV10-3, the J call TRBJ2-7; a weak D match, TRBD1 (5 bases). Germline values: CDR1 ENHRY, CDR2 SYGVKD. V was shortened by 3 bases and J by 2 bases, with 8 bases between the two germline ends. CDR3 size: 13 residues. CDR3 amino acids: CAISERGTYEQYF. CDR3 coding DNA: TGTGCCATCAGTGAAAGGGGAACCTACGAGCAGTACTTC.

In this sample, this clone turned up a few times. The chain recombines TRBV19 with TRBJ1-4; D unresolved. This CDR3 is built from 14 residues. Germline-derived CDR1 and CDR2 are LNHDA and SQIVND (reference sequence). Between the trimmed V and J ends, which lost 6 bases and 0 bases, there was a span of 8 bases. The CDR3 DNA follows: TGTGCCAGTAGCCTCGGAACAACTAATGAAAAACTGTTTTTT. This sequence encodes CASSLGTTNEKLFF.

The chain carries TRBV6-5 and TRBJ2-1; D call uncertain. This CDR3 has 12 residues. The V gene's germline CDR1 is MNHEY and CDR2 SVGAGI. The V gene lost 7 bases and the J gene lost 3 bases, with 7 bases spanning the gap. The CDR3 sequence is CASTDRYNEQFF. The DNA of the CDR3 is TGTGCCAGCACTGACCGCTACAATGAGCAGTTCTTC.

This chain connects TRBV7-2 to TRBJ2-1, with TRBD2 identical over 9 bases. The CDR3 spans 16 residues. V trimming: 3 bases; J trimming: 6 bases; junction bases outside the gene matches: 9. From germline, CDR1 is SGHTA and CDR2 FQGNSA. The CDR3 loop reads CASSLRAASGVNEQFF. The CDR3 DNA reads TGTGCCAGCAGCTTGCGGGCCGCTAGCGGGGTCAATGAGCAGTTCTTC. Filled out from reference TRBV7-2 and TRBJ2-1, the complete variable domain reads GAGVSQSPSNKVTEKGKDVELRCDPISGHTALYWYRQSLGQGLEFLIYFQGNSAPDKSGLPSDRFSAERTGGSVSTLTIQRTQQEDSAVYLCASSLRAASGVNEQFFGPGTRLTVL.

V gene TRBV27 combines with J gene TRBJ2-3; D gene unclear. CDR1 and CDR2 (germline): MNHEY, SMNVEV (reference sequence). The CDR3 spans 13 residues. Trimming removed 3 bases from V and 2 bases from J, with 6 bases in between. CDR3 bases: TGTGCCAGCAGTTTTCCCTACACAGATACGCAGTATTTT. Its translation: CASSFPYTDTQYF.

The V call is TRBV28, the J call TRBJ2-3; TRBD2 matches at 14 bases. The germline V gene has CDR1 MDHEN and CDR2 SYDVKM. Trimming removed 5 bases from V and 4 bases from J; junction bases left unmatched: 8. This CDR3 is 17 amino acids long. CDR3 sequence reads: CASSPARGLAGADTQYF. Here the CDR3 DNA reads TGTGCCAGCAGTCCCGCCCGGGGACTAGCGGGAGCAGATACGCAGTATTTT.

This rearrangement joins TRBV11-2 to TRBJ2-7; D is perhaps TRBD2 (5 bases). The germline V gene has CDR1 SGHAT and CDR2 FQNNGV. This CDR3 region has 16 residues. V gave up 1 base and J gave up 7 bases, with 20 bases separating them. The CDR3 nucleotides read TGTGCCAGCAGCTTAGGATCCGGTCTAGCAGTAAGGGAGCAGTACTTC. Encoded protein: CASSLGSGLAVREQYF.

The V call is TRBV7-2, the J call TRBJ2-6, with a possible D match to TRBD1 (5 bases). CDR3 length equals 18 residues. V was trimmed by 3 bases and J by 3 bases, leaving 18 bases between them. Germline CDR1 reads SGHTA; CDR2 reads FQGNSA. Here the CDR3 DNA reads TGTGCCAGCAGCTTTGGGCAGGGTTGGCCCTATGGGGCCAACGTCCTGACTTTC. Translated, it gives CASSFGQGWPYGANVLTF.

The chain carries TRBV28 and TRBJ2-1; 8 positions agree with TRBD2. The CDR3 sequence is 17 residues long. Losses at the gene ends were 1 base for V and 2 bases for J; bases not matched to a gene: 7. Germline V gene lookup returns CDR1 MDHEN and CDR2 SYDVKM. DNA for the CDR3: TGTGCCAGCAGTTTATATGCGGGAGGTCCCACCTACAATGAGCAGTTCTTC. Encoded protein: CASSLYAGGPTYNEQFF.

This clone appeared once. The chain carries TRBV9 and TRBJ2-1, with 10 bases matching TRBD2. Per germline, CDR1 SGDLS and CDR2 YYNGEE. With 2 bases clipped from V and 0 bases from J, the junction kept 5 bases outside the gene matches. The CDR3 is 17 amino acids. CDR3 nucleotide sequence: TGTGCCAGCAGCGTCTTCTGGACTAGCGGCTCCTACAATGAGCAGTTCTTC. It is translated as CASSVFWTSGSYNEQFF. The whole variable domain, remainder taken from reference TRBV9 and TRBJ2-1, is DSGVTQTPKHLITATGQRVTLRCSPRSGDLSVYWYQQSLDQGLQFLIQYYNGEERAKGNILERFSAQQFPDLHSELNLSSLELGDSALYFCASSVFWTSGSYNEQFFGPGTRLTVL.

The chain uses TRBV7-8 and TRBJ1-4; the D is unclear. Trimming took off 3 bases at V and 5 bases at J, with 10 bases between the two ends. CDR1 is SGHVS and CDR2 is FQNEAQ in the germline V gene. The CDR3 contains 14 residues. The CDR3 spells CASSFSGPNEKLFF. For the CDR3, the DNA is TGTGCCAGCAGCTTCTCTGGACCGAATGAAAAACTGTTTTTT. Filled out from reference TRBV7-8 and TRBJ1-4, the complete variable domain reads GAGVSQSPRYKVAKRGQDVALRCDPISGHVSLFWYQQALGQGPEFLTYFQNEAQLDKSGLPSDRFFAERPEGSVSTLKIQRTQQEDSAVYLCASSFSGPNEKLFFGSGTQLSVL.

This rearrangement joins TRBV5-1 to TRBJ2-7, with D perhaps matching TRBD1 (6 bases). V lost 4 bases, J lost 1 base, and 12 bases lay in between. The CDR3 is made up of 14 amino acids. Per the germline V gene, CDR1 is SGHRS and CDR2 is YFSETQ. The CDR3 protein is CASSVDRRSYEQYF. CDR3 coding DNA: TGCGCCAGCAGCGTGGACAGAAGATCCTACGAGCAGTACTTC.

The sample holds one count of this clone. This chain links TRBV28 with TRBJ1-4; 8 bases align to TRBD1. From germline, CDR1 is MDHEN and CDR2 SYDVKM. V lost 6 bases, J lost 7 bases, and 13 bases stayed unmatched. The CDR3 sequence is 16 residues long. CDR3 in DNA: TGTGCCAGCAGCCACGAATCGGACAGGGTCTCTGAAAAACTGTTTTTT. As protein: CASSHESDRVSEKLFF. Full variable domain (missing parts from reference TRBV28 and TRBJ1-4): DVKVTQSSRYLVKRTGEKVFLECVQDMDHENMFWYRQDPGLGLRLIYFSYDVKMKEKGDIPEGYSVSREKKERFSLILESASTNQTSMYLCASSHESDRVSEKLFFGSGTQLSVL.

This clone appeared a single time. This rearrangement joins TRBV10-1 to TRBJ2-2; 10 bases map to TRBD2. V was clipped by 3 bases and J by 4 bases; unmatched bases: 5. This CDR3 has 16 amino acids. Germline values: CDR1 WNHNN, CDR2 SYGVQD (reference sequence). DNA for the CDR3: TGCGCCAGCAGTGAAGGGAGGACTAGCGGCACCGGGGAGCTGTTTTTT. Encoded protein: CASSEGRTSGTGELFF.